The TCR beta chain described here comes from a study of cytomegalovirus exposure and HLA in healthy donors. Germline CDR1 reads SGHRS; CDR2 reads YFSETQ. The V and J ends lost 5 bases and 0 bases respectively, with 13 bases between them. The CDR3 contains 15 residues. A multiplex PCR was run with 60 Vbeta primers and 13 Jbeta primers. This table comes from immunoSEQ multiplex PCR, and its TCRdb copy is limited to in-frame clones, with some not included. Of tens of thousands of clones in the sample, around 80% were seen once. The sample consisted of PBMCs. The sequence was obtained from a man aged 30 to 45 in good health and CMV-seronegative. This rearrangement joins TRBV5-1 to TRBJ2-3, with D possibly TRBD2 on 6 matching bases. The CDR3 sequence: CASSTGEVSTDTQYF. The CDR3 DNA reads as TGCGCCAGCAGTACTGGGGAGGTTAGCACAGATACGCAGTATTTT.